A selection of T cell receptor beta chains follows, all from one sample in a study of cytomegalovirus exposure and HLA in healthy donors. Only in-frame clones appear in the TCRdb table, and some are missing; sequencing was by immunoSEQ multiplex PCR. The sample includes over 95,000 clones, roughly 69% seen only once; the top ten take just over 2%. Sequencing input: PBMCs. All receptors come from a human donor in good health. CDR3s include the opening cysteine and the closing phenylalanine or tryptophan. The order of the fields is V gene, clone size, D gene, J gene, CDR3 protein, CDR3 DNA. D genes are given only for firm matches. Size tells how often a clone was seen (once, few, many) or the class of an expanded clone, and some rows leave it out.

>TRBV19|.|TRBD1|TRBJ1-4
CASKQGTNEKLFF
TGTGCCAGTAAACAGGGGACTAATGAAAAACTGTTTTTT
>TRBV25-1|.|.|TRBJ2-7
CASSDGVAYEQYF
TGTGCCAGCAGTGATGGTGTAGCGTACGAGCAGTACTTC
>TRBV27|.|TRBD1|TRBJ2-7
CASSSAPGQRDYEQYF
TGTGCCAGCAGCTCCGCACCGGGACAGAGGGACTACGAGCAGTACTTC
>TRBV28|few|.|TRBJ2-5
CASTTGETQYF
TGTGCCAGTACAACCGGGGAGACCCAGTACTTC
>TRBV2|.|TRBD2|TRBJ2-5
CASAWREGQETQYF
TGTGCCAGCGCGTGGCGGGAGGGCCAAGAGACCCAGTACTTC
>TRBV28|.|.|TRBJ1-5
CASSFFRQHNQPQHF
TGTGCCAGCAGTTTTTTCCGACAGCACAATCAGCCCCAGCATTTT
>TRBV30|.|.|TRBJ1-1
CAWDRNTEAFF
TGTGCCTGGGACAGGAACACTGAAGCTTTCTTT
>TRBV5-1|.|TRBD1|TRBJ2-7
CATSTGEHLYEQYF
TGCGCCACTTCGACAGGGGAGCACCTCTACGAGCAGTACTTC
>TRBV18|once|.|TRBJ2-7
CASSPQNRDYEQYF
TGTGCCAGCTCACCACAAAACAGGGACTACGAGCAGTACTTC
>TRBV10-2|.|TRBD2|TRBJ2-7
CASSAGGEQYF
TGCGCCAGCAGTGCCGGGGGGGAGCAGTACTTC
>TRBV5-1|.|.|TRBJ2-3
CASSLTGPYTDTQYF
TGCGCCAGCAGCTTAACAGGTCCCTACACAGATACGCAGTATTTT
>TRBV5-4|few|.|TRBJ1-4
CASSSRGPLSATNEKLFF
TGTGCCAGCAGCTCCAGGGGCCCGCTATCCGCAACTAATGAAAAACTGTTTTTT
>TRBV28|.|TRBD1|TRBJ1-5
CASSFHRDRIHQPQHF
TGTGCCAGCAGTTTCCACCGGGACAGGATCCATCAGCCCCAGCATTTT
>TRBV28|.|.|TRBJ2-3
CASSPRITDTQYF
TGTGCCAGCAGCCCGAGGATCACAGATACGCAGTATTTT
>TRBV2|.|.|TRBJ2-7
CASSDDRLSYEQYF
TGTGCCAGCAGTGACGACAGACTTTCCTACGAGCAGTACTTC
>TRBV25-1|few|TRBD1|TRBJ1-2
CASSETGDYGYTF
TGTGCCAGCAGTGAGACAGGGGACTATGGCTACACCTTC
>TRBV28|.|TRBD2|TRBJ2-7
CASSPSGRHEQYF
TGTGCCAGCAGTCCTAGCGGGAGGCACGAGCAGTACTTC
>TRBV4-2|.|.|TRBJ2-4
CASSQERGSGTNIQYF
TGTGCCAGCAGCCAAGAACGGGGGTCCGGAACAAACATTCAGTACTTC
>TRBV7-2|.|TRBD1|TRBJ1-2
CASSFGTGDGYTF
TGTGCCAGCAGCTTCGGGACAGGGGATGGCTACACCTTC
>TRBV10-3|.|TRBD2|TRBJ2-6
CAIRAGGSGANVLTF
TGTGCCATCAGGGCGGGGGGCTCTGGGGCCAACGTCCTGACTTTC
>TRBV7-9|few|TRBD1|TRBJ1-1
CASSLTGPTEAFF
TGTGCCAGCAGCTTGACAGGGCCGACTGAAGCTTTCTTT
>TRBV5-5|.|TRBD1|TRBJ1-3
CASSTRDRGNTIYF
TGTGCCAGCAGCACGCGGGACAGGGGAAACACCATATATTTT